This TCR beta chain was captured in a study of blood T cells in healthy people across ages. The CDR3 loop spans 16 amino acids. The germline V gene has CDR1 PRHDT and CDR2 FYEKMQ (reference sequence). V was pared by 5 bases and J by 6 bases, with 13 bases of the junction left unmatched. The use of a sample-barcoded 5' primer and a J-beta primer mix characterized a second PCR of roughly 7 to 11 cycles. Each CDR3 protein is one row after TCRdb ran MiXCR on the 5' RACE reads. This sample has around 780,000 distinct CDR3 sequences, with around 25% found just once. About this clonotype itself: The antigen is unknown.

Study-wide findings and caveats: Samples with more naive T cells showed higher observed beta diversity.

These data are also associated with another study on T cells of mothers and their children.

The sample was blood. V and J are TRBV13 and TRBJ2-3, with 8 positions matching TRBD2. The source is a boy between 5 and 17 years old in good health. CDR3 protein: CASSLHRGGRGDTQYF. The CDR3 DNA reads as TGTGCCAGCAGCCTCCATCGGGGGGGCCGAGGGGATACGCAGTATTTT.